The rows below give T cell receptor beta chains drawn from one sample of a study of cytomegalovirus exposure and HLA in healthy donors. Only in-frame clones appear in the TCRdb table, and some are missing; sequencing was by immunoSEQ multiplex PCR. In the table there are 150,000 to 200,000 clones, 82% of which are singletons. What was sequenced was PBMCs. The origin of the receptors is a girl aged 10-17 years in good health and CMV-seropositive. Both conserved end residues are part of each CDR3. The D gene is left open where the match is weak. Some rows have no size entry. The others give once, few or many, or a class for an expanded clone.

TGCGCCAGCAGCCAAGTCTACGGGATAACCGGGGAGCTGTTTTTT,CASSQVYGITGELFF,-,-,TRBV4-3,TRBJ2-2
TGTGCCAGCAGCTTATCAGGGGAGAGCACCGGGGAGCTGTTTTTT,CASSLSGESTGELFF,-,-,TRBV7-3,TRBJ2-2
TGTGCCATCAGTGAGCACATGGCCCGGGCTCGGGGGAATGAGCAGTTCTTC,CAISEHMARARGNEQFF,once,-,TRBV10-3,TRBJ2-1
TGTGCCAGCAGTGAGGGTGTCGAGGATGAAAAACTGTTTTTT,CASSEGVEDEKLFF,-,-,TRBV6-1,TRBJ1-4
TGTGCCAGCAGCTTAAGGCTAGCGGGAGATGGAGATACGCAGTATTTT,CASSLRLAGDGDTQYF,-,TRBD2,TRBV7-3,TRBJ2-3
TGTGCCAGCAGACCCGCCGGGACACAATACAATGAGCAGTTCTTC,CASRPAGTQYNEQFF,few,-,TRBV6-5,TRBJ2-1
TGTGCCAGCAGTTTTTCCGCAGGGTCCTACGAGCAGTACTTC,CASSFSAGSYEQYF,-,-,TRBV27,TRBJ2-7
TGCGCCAGCAGCTTGGTGGTCAGTTCCTACGAGCAGTACTTC,CASSLVVSSYEQYF,-,-,TRBV5-1,TRBJ2-7
TGTGCCAGCAGCTCACCGGGACAGGGGGTTACCACGGTAAATCAGCCCCAGCATTTT,CASSSPGQGVTTVNQPQHF,-,TRBD1,TRBV11-2,TRBJ1-5
TGTGCCAGCAGCCCTGGGACAGGGGAATGGTACGAGCAGTACTTC,CASSPGTGEWYEQYF,-,TRBD1,TRBV28,TRBJ2-7
TGTGCCAGCAGTGAAGCGCTTCGAGGGTACACCGGGGAGCTGTTTTTT,CASSEALRGYTGELFF,once,-,TRBV2,TRBJ2-2
TGTGCCAGTAGTATCGACGGGAGCTCTGGGGCCAACGTCCTGACTTTC,CASSIDGSSGANVLTF,-,-,TRBV19,TRBJ2-6
TGTGCCAGCAGACATCTTCTAGCCAACACTGAAGCTTTCTTT,CASRHLLANTEAFF,-,-,TRBV27,TRBJ1-1
TGTGCCAGCAGCGCGACTGTTCAAGAGACCCAGTACTTC,CASSATVQETQYF,once,-,TRBV9,TRBJ2-5
TGTGCCAGCAGCGTAGCAGAACTACAGGGATTCACAGATACGCAGTATTTT,CASSVAELQGFTDTQYF,-,-,TRBV9,TRBJ2-3
TGTGCCAGCAGGGACCCGGGGAGCACTGAAGCTTTCTTT,CASRDPGSTEAFF,-,-,TRBV6-1,TRBJ1-1
TGCAGCGCCCGAGGGTGGGGGGATAGAATTATCCATGAGCAGTTCTTC,CSARGWGDRIIHEQFF,-,-,TRBV29-1,TRBJ2-1
TGTGCCAGCAGAGACTCTGCAGGGCCAGCCAGCCACGAGCAGTACTTC,CASRDSAGPASHEQYF,once,-,TRBV28,TRBJ2-7
TGTGCCAGCAGCTCTAGGCCCGCTGACGGGGAGCTGTTTTTT,CASSSRPADGELFF,-,-,TRBV11-3,TRBJ2-2
TGCAGTGCTACCACTAACTATGGCTACACCTTC,CSATTNYGYTF,-,-,TRBV20-1,TRBJ1-2
TGTGCCAGTAGATGGGGACAGGGGTCGGACTATGGCTACACCTTC,CASRWGQGSDYGYTF,-,TRBD1,TRBV19,TRBJ1-2
TGTGCCAGCAGCTTCCCTTCCGGGGGGCCCAGGCAGGTTGAGCAGTTCTTC,CASSFPSGGPRQVEQFF,-,-,TRBV7-2,TRBJ2-1
TGTGCCAGCCGCACGTGGGAGGGCCGGGGCAGCCATGAGCAGTTCTTC,CASRTWEGRGSHEQFF,few,TRBD2,TRBV28,TRBJ2-1
TGTGCCAGCAGCCAGGACGGACAGGGGGTTGGCACCGGGGAGCTGTTTTTT,CASSQDGQGVGTGELFF,few,TRBD1,TRBV4-2,TRBJ2-2
TGTGCCAGCAGGGAAGGACAGGGCACTACGAGGCCTGAAGCTTTCTTT,CASREGQGTTRPEAFF,-,TRBD1,TRBV2,TRBJ1-1
TGTGCCAGCAGTTTGGTTCTAGCGGGAGTGGACGGGGAGCTGTTTTTT,CASSLVLAGVDGELFF,-,TRBD2,TRBV27,TRBJ2-2
TGTGCCAGCTCATCAAGGACAGGGCTAAAGGACGAGCAGTTCTTC,CASSSRTGLKDEQFF,-,TRBD1,TRBV18,TRBJ2-1